This T cell receptor beta chain was obtained from a study of cytomegalovirus exposure and HLA in healthy donors. On the study more broadly: An analysis done earlier identified almost 120 million unique TCR beta sequences from around 180 million T cells.

The PCR ran on 60 Vbeta and 13 Jbeta primers. Here immunoSEQ multiplex PCR was the method, and the copy in TCRdb shows in-frame clones only, minus some. This sample yields fewer than 200,000 clones, of which around four fifths are seen a single time; more than 1.5% belongs to the top ten. Sequencing was performed on PBMCs. The source is a man in his forties in good health and CMV-seropositive.

The CDR3 DNA reads as TGCGCCAGCAGCCAATATCCTCAGGGGCACACTGAAGCTTTCTTT. It yields the protein CASSQYPQGHTEAFF. This chain joins TRBV5-1 and TRBJ1-1; maybe TRBD1 (6 bases). The CDR3 covers 15 residues. With 4 bases removed from V and 3 bases from J, the gap between germline ends came to 16 bases. Germline V CDR1 and CDR2: SGHRS, YFSETQ. Full variable domain (remainder filled in from reference TRBV5-1 and TRBJ1-1): KAGVTQTPRYLIKTRGQQVTLSCSPISGHRSVSWYQQTPGQGLQFLFEYFSETQRNKGNFPGRFSGRQFSNSRSEMNVSTLELGDSALYLCASSQYPQGHTEAFFGQGTRLTVV.